Listed here are 14 T cell receptor beta chains from one sample, sequenced in a study of T cell responses to AZD1222 COVID-19 vaccine (dated by TCRdb to the early 2020s). Library prep was done by the immunoSEQ multiplex PCR assay. Sourced from immuneACCESS, this table was stored by TCRdb with only in-frame sequences that have V and J called. A share of the clones is absent; for the studies checked, an unresolved V gene accounts for under half, and the remainder has no known explanation. Here the sample has 45,000 to 60,000 clones; 70% to 90% occur a single time. The ten largest clones take up roughly 3.9% of the sample. The time point label, read with the paper, signifies: baseline before first vaccination. The source material was peripheral blood, sampled on day 0 of AZD1222 vaccination. The receptors were sampled from an adult in good health.

This clone has just one count. This chain connects TRBV5-4 to TRBJ1-2; 7 bases align to TRBD1. Per the germline V gene, CDR1 is SGHNT and CDR2 is YYREEE (reference sequence). V shed 2 bases and J 5 bases; nucleotides not matched to a gene: 6. The CDR3 consists of 14 residues. Written as DNA, the CDR3 is TGTGCCAGCAGCTTTAATACAGGGGTTTATGGCTACACCTTC. It codes for CASSFNTGVYGYTF. Full variable domain (remainder filled in from reference TRBV5-4 and TRBJ1-2): ETGVTQSPTHLIKTRGQQVTLRCSSQSGHNTVSWYQQALGQGPQFIFQYYREEENGRGNFPPRFSGLQFPNYSSELNVNALELDDSALYLCASSFNTGVYGYTFGSGTRLTVV.

The rearrangement joins TRBV18 to TRBJ1-5; no clear D gene. The CDR3 runs to 15 residues. Germline lookup yields CDR1 KGHSH and CDR2 LQKENI. With 5 bases removed from V and 0 bases from J, the gap between germline ends came to 11 bases. CDR3 loop: CASSKKEHSNQPQHF. CDR3 bases: TGTGCCAGCTCAAAGAAGGAGCATAGCAATCAGCCCCAGCATTTT. Using reference TRBV18 and TRBJ1-5 for the parts outside the CDR3, the full variable domain is NAGVMQNPRHLVRRRGQEARLRCSPMKGHSHVYWYRQLPEEGLKFMVYLQKENIIDESGMPKERFSAEFPKEGPSILRIQQVVRGDSAAYFCASSKKEHSNQPQHFGDGTRLSIL.

J is TRBJ2-2 and V is TRBV18, with 12 bases aligning to TRBD1. V lost 3 bases to trimming and J lost 5 bases; unmatched junction nucleotides: 4. Looked up from germline, CDR1 is KGHSH and CDR2 is LQKENI. The length of the CDR3 is 16 residues. The CDR3 DNA follows: TGTGCCAGCTCACCTCCGGGACAGGGGGCAACCGGGGAGCTGTTTTTT. It codes for CASSPPGQGATGELFF.

V usage is TRBV29-1 and J usage is TRBJ2-1; the match to TRBD2 covers 10 bases. The V gene's germline CDR1 is SQVTM and CDR2 ANQGSEA. V dropped 5 bases and J dropped 7; count of bases not matched to a gene: 5. The CDR3 consists of 13 residues. The CDR3 nucleotides are TGCAGCGTTAGGAGCGGGGGGGCAAATGAGCAGTTCTTC. Translation: CSVRSGGANEQFF.

The chain has TRBV19 and TRBJ2-2, with D perhaps TRBD1 or TRBD2 (5 bases each). V was clipped by 4 bases and J by 1 base, with 10 bases between them. CDR3 length: 15 amino acids. From germline, CDR1 is LNHDA and CDR2 SQIVND (reference sequence). This CDR3 reads CASSTGTGNTGELFF. The DNA for the CDR3 is TGTGCCAGTAGTACGGGGACCGGGAACACCGGGGAGCTGTTTTTT.

V usage is TRBV5-8 and J usage is TRBJ1-1; D remains ambiguous. The CDR3 loop spans 13 amino acids. The germline V gene has CDR1 SGHTS and CDR2 YDEGEE. The V and J ends lost 0 bases and 6 bases respectively, with 9 bases between them. The CDR3 DNA follows: TGTGCCAGCAGCTTGGATGCGAGCGCTGAAGCTTTCTTT. This encodes CASSLDASAEAFF.

This chain links TRBV6-2 or TRBV6-3 with TRBJ2-1; possible D gene TRBD2, 5 bases. CDR1 is MNHEY and CDR2 is SVGEGT in the germline V gene. V lost 6 bases, J lost 2 bases, and 11 bases lay in between. This CDR3 contains 14 residues. The CDR3 here is CASSRDLTYNEQFF. CDR3 coding DNA: TGTGCCAGCAGCCGGGATTTAACCTACAATGAGCAGTTCTTC.

The chain couples TRBV21-1 to TRBJ1-1. TRBV21-1 is a pseudogene locus. This CDR3 spans 16 amino acids. The CDR3 DNA reads as TGTGCCAGCAGCAAAGGAAGGTCCGATGGGGGCACTGAAGCTTTCTTT. Protein sequence: CASSKGRSDGGTEAFF.

V usage is TRBV30 and J usage is TRBJ1-5; D uncertain. From germline, CDR1 is GTSNPN and CDR2 SVGIG (reference sequence). The CDR3 totals 13 residues. V shed 5 bases and J shed 0 bases, with 8 bases lying between them. The CDR3 reads CAWGSSSNQPQHF. CDR3 in DNA: TGTGCCTGGGGATCCAGTAGCAATCAGCCCCAGCATTTT.

This sequence joins TRBV6-5 and TRBJ1-2; tentative D call: TRBD1 (6 bases). V dropped 6 bases and J dropped 1 base, with 12 bases sitting between them. CDR1 and CDR2 from the germline V gene are MNHEY and SVGAGI. The CDR3 consists of 14 residues. In DNA form, the CDR3 reads TGTGCCAGCAGGCAGGGAGGGGGTAACTATGGCTACACCTTC. It is translated as CASRQGGGNYGYTF.

The gene calls are TRBV10-3 and TRBJ2-7, with 7 nucleotides matching TRBD1. The germline gives CDR1 ENHRY, CDR2 SYGVKD. Trimming at V came to 6 bases and at J to 3 bases, leaving 8 bases not matched to a gene. The CDR3 loop spans 14 amino acids. Here the CDR3 DNA reads TGTGCCATCAGCCTACGGGGACAGTTCTACGAGCAGTACTTC. Its protein product is CAISLRGQFYEQYF.

The gene calls are TRBV5-1 and TRBJ1-2; a possible D gene is TRBD1 (5 bases). The germline V gene encodes CDR1 SGHRS and CDR2 YFSETQ. The ends were cut back, 10 bases at V and 4 bases at J, with 20 bases in the middle. This CDR3 has 14 residues. The CDR3 nucleotides are TGCGCCTCTAAAGGGGAGAATGGGCTCTATGGCTACACCTTC. This codes for CASKGENGLYGYTF. Complete variable domain (other parts from reference TRBV5-1 and TRBJ1-2): KAGVTQTPRYLIKTRGQQVTLSCSPISGHRSVSWYQQTPGQGLQFLFEYFSETQRNKGNFPGRFSGRQFSNSRSEMNVSTLELGDSALYLCASKGENGLYGYTFGSGTRLTVV.

The chain combines TRBV4-1 with TRBJ1-4, with D maybe TRBD1 (6 bases). Trimming cost V 3 bases and J 4 bases, with 18 bases left between them. Germline V gene data show CDR1 as MGHRA and CDR2 as YSYEKL. The CDR3 sequence is 17 residues long. The CDR3 coding sequence is TGCGCCAGCAGCCACCAGACAGGTCTGTTGAGTAATGAAAAACTGTTTTTT. Its protein is CASSHQTGLLSNEKLFF.

This chain links TRBV30 with TRBJ1-6, with D tentatively TRBD1 (5 bases). Germline loops: CDR1 GTSNPN, CDR2 SVGIG (reference sequence). CDR3 size: 13 residues. V was cut by 0 bases and J by 8 bases, with 8 bases left in between. DNA for the CDR3: TGTGCCTGGAGTGTAGAGGGGCATTCACCCCTCCACTTT. It is translated as CAWSVEGHSPLHF.